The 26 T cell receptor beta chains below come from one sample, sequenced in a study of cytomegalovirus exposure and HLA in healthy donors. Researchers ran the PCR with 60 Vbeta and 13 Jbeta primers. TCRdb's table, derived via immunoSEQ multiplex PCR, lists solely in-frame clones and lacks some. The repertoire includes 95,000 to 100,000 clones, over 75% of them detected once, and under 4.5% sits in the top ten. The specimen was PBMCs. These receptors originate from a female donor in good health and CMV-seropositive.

The CDR3 coding sequence is TGTGCCAGCAGCTTGGCTCCAGGTAGAGAGCAGTTCTTC. Its protein is CASSLAPGREQFF. The chain is built from TRBV5-6 and TRBJ2-1; D gene ambiguous. Germline CDR1 and CDR2: SGHDT and YYEEEE. The CDR3 totals 13 residues. Deletions cut 0 bases from V and 10 bases from J, with 11 bases between.

As DNA, the CDR3 is TGTGCCAGCAGCTTGGCTACAGGGGACAAGTTCTTC. Translating gives CASSLATGDKFF. The chain recombines TRBV5-4 with TRBJ2-1, with 7 nucleotides matching TRBD1. Looked up from germline, CDR1 is SGHNT and CDR2 is YYREEE (reference sequence). The ends lost 0 bases at V and 14 bases at J; junction bases unmatched: 5. The CDR3 has 12 amino acids. Variable domain in full (rest from reference TRBV5-4 and TRBJ2-1): ETGVTQSPTHLIKTRGQQVTLRCSSQSGHNTVSWYQQALGQGPQFIFQYYREEENGRGNFPPRFSGLQFPNYSSELNVNALELDDSALYLCASSLATGDKFFGPGTRLTVL.

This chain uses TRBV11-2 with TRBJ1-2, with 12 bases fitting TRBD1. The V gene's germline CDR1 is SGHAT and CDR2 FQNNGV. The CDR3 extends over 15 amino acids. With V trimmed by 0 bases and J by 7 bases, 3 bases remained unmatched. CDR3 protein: CASSLEGQGAIGYTF. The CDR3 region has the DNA TGTGCCAGCAGCTTAGAGGGACAGGGGGCGATTGGCTACACCTTC.

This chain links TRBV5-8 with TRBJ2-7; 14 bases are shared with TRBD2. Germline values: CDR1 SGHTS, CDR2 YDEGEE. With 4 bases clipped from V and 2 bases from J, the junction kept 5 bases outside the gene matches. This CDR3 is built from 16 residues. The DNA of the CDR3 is TGTGCCAGCAGCCCGGGGACTAGCGGGAGCCCCTACGAGCAGTACTTC. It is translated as CASSPGTSGSPYEQYF.

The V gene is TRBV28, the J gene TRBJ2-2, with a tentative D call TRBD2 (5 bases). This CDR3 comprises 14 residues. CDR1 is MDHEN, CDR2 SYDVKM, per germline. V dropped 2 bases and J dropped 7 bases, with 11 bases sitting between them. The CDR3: CASSLPHRGGELFF. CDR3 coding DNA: TGTGCCAGCAGTTTACCCCACCGGGGCGGGGAGCTGTTTTTT.

The CDR3 DNA follows: TGTGCCAGCACTACGGAGCTCAAGGGGGAAAAACTGTTTTTT. The encoded protein is CASTTELKGEKLFF. This sequence joins TRBV18 and TRBJ1-4, with TRBD1 as a possible D gene (5 bases). Trimming pared 8 bases from V and 8 bases from J, leaving 18 bases between. In germline, CDR1 is KGHSH, CDR2 LQKENI. There are 14 residues in the CDR3.

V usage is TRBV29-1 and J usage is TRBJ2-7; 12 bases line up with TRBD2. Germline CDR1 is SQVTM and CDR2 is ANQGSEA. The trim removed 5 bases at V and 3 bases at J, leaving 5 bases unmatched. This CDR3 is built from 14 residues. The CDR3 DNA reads TGCAGCGTTATCGGGACTAGCGGGTACTACGAGCAGTACTTC. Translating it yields CSVIGTSGYYEQYF.

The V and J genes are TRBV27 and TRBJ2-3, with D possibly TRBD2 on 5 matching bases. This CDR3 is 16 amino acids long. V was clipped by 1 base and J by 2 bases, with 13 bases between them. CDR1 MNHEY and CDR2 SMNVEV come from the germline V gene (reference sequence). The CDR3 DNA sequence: TGTGCCAGCAGTTTATTTTCGGGGTTTGACACAGATACGCAGTATTTT. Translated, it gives CASSLFSGFDTDTQYF.

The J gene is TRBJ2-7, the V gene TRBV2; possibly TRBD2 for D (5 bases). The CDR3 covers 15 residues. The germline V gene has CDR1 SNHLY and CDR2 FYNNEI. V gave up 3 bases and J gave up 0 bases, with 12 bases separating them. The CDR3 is CASSEDSSYSYEQYF. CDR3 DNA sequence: TGTGCCAGCAGTGAGGACTCCTCGTACTCCTACGAGCAGTACTTC.

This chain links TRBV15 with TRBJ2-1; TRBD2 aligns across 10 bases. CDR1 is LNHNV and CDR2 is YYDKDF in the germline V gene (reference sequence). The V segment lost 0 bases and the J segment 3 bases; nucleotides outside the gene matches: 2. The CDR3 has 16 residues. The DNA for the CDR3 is TGTGCCACCAGCAGAGATGGACTAGCGGTCTACAATGAGCAGTTCTTC. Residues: CATSRDGLAVYNEQFF.

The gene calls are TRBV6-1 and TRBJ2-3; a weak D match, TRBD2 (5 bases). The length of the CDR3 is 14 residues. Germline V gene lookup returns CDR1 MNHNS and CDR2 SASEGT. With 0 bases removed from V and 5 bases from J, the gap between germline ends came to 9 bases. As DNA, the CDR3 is TGTGCCAGCAGTGAAGCGGGAGTGCTAGATACGCAGTATTTT. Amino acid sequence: CASSEAGVLDTQYF.

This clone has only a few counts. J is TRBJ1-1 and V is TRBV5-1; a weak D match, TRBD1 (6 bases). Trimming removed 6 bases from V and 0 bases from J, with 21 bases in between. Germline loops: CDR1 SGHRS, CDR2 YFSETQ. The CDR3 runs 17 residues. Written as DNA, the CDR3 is TGCGCCAGCACCCAAGGGGGAAATAGGTTTGTGAACACTGAAGCTTTCTTT. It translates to CASTQGGNRFVNTEAFF.

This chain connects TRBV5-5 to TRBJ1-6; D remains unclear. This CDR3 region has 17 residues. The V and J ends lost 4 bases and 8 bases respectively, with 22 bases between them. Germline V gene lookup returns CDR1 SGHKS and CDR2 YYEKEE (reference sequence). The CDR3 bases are TGTGCCAGCAGCCCCGTACCCGGGATCCGGGCGGATTCACCCCTCCACTTT. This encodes CASSPVPGIRADSPLHF. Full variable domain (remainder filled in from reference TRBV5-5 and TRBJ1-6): DAGVTQSPTHLIKTRGQQVTLRCSPISGHKSVSWYQQVLGQGPQFIFQYYEKEERGRGNFPDRFSARQFPNYSSELNVNALLLGDSALYLCASSPVPGIRADSPLHFGNGTRLTVT.

CDR3 residues: CASSEFGDTGELFF. The CDR3 DNA reads as TGCGCCAGCAGTGAGTTCGGAGACACCGGGGAGCTGTTTTTT. The chain is built from TRBV10-1 and TRBJ2-2; no reliable D call. V lost 1 base to trimming and J lost 3 bases, with 6 bases between them. Looked up from germline, CDR1 is WNHNN and CDR2 is SYGVQD (reference sequence). The CDR3 runs to 14 residues.

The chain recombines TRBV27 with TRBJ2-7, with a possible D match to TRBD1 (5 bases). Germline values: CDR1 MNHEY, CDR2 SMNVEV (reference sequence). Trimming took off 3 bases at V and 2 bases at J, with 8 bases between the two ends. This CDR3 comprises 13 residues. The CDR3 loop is CASSFQGTYEQYF. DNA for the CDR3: TGTGCCAGCAGTTTCCAGGGTACCTACGAGCAGTACTTC.

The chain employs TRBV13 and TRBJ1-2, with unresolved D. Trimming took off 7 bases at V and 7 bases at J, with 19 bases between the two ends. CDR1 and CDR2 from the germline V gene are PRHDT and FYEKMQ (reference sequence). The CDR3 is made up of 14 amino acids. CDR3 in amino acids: CASMKVITMFGYTF. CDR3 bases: TGTGCCAGCATGAAAGTCATAACTATGTTTGGCTACACCTTC.

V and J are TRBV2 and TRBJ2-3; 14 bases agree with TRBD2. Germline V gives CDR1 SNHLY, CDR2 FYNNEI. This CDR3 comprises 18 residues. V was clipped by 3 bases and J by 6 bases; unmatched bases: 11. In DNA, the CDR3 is TGTGCCAGCAGTGAGTGGGGGACTAGCGGGGGCAGGGAGGATACGCAGTATTTT. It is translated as CASSEWGTSGGREDTQYF.

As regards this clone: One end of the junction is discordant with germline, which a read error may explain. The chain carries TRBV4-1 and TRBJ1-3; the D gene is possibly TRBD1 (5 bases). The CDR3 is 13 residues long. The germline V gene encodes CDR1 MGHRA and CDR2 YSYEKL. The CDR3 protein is CASTQQEGNTIYF. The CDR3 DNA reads TGCGCCAGCACCCAACAGGAGGGGAACACCATATATTTT.

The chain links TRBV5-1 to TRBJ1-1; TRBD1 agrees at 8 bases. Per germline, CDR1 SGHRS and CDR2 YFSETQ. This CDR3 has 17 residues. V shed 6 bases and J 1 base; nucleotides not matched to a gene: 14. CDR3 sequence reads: CASNSDQGAERNTEAFF. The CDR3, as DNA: TGCGCCAGCAACTCGGACCAGGGGGCGGAAAGGAACACTGAAGCTTTCTTT.

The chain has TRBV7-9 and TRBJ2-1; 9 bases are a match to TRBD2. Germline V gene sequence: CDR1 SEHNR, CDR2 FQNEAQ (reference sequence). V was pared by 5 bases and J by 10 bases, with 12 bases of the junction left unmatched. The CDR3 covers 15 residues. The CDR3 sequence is CASSPRTSALREQFF. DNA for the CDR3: TGTGCCAGCAGCCCCCGGACTAGCGCCCTCAGGGAGCAGTTCTTC. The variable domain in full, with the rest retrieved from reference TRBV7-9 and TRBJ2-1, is DTGVSQNPRHKITKRGQNVTFRCDPISEHNRLYWYRQTLGQGPEFLTYFQNEAQLEKSRLLSDRFSAERPKGSFSTLEIQRTEQGDSAMYLCASSPRTSALREQFFGPGTRLTVL.

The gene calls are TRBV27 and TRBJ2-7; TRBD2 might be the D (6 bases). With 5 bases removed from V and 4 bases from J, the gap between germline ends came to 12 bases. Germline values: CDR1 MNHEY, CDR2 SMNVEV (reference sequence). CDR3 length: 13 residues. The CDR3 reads CASSRDFAYEQYF. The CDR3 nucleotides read TGTGCCAGCAGTAGGGACTTTGCTTACGAGCAGTACTTC.

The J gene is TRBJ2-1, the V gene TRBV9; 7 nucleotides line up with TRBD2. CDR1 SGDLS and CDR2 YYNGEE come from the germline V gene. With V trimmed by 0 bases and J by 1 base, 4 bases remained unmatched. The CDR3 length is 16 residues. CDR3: CASSVGAGASYNEQFF. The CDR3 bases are TGTGCCAGCAGCGTAGGGGCGGGAGCGTCCTACAATGAGCAGTTCTTC.

The CDR3: CATSASISNYNGYTF. The CDR3 coding sequence is TGTGCCACCAGCGCGTCAATTTCTAACTATAATGGCTACACCTTC. V gene TRBV15 combines with J gene TRBJ1-2; D gene ambiguous. The CDR3 runs 15 residues. The germline V gene has CDR1 LNHNV and CDR2 YYDKDF (reference sequence). The V gene lost 5 bases and the J gene lost 6 bases, with 19 bases spanning the gap.

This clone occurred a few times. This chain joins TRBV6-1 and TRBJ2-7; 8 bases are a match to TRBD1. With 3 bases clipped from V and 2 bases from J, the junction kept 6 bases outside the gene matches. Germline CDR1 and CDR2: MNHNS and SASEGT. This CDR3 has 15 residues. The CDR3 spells CASSDADRGTYEQYF. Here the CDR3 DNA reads TGTGCCAGCAGTGATGCCGACAGGGGCACCTACGAGCAGTACTTC.

CDR3 protein: CASSLGLRHGTGSETQYF. The CDR3 DNA follows: TGTGCCAGCAGCTTAGGCCTACGCCATGGAACAGGGAGTGAGACCCAGTACTTC. The gene calls are TRBV13 and TRBJ2-5; perhaps TRBD1 as D (6 bases). This CDR3 comprises 18 residues. Looked up from germline, CDR1 is PRHDT and CDR2 is FYEKMQ (reference sequence). Trimming removed 0 bases from V and 5 bases from J, with 22 bases in between.

For the CDR3, the DNA is TGCAGCGCTGGGGGAGGGTTAGGAGAGACCCAGTACTTC. Its translation: CSAGGGLGETQYF. The J gene is TRBJ2-5, the V gene TRBV29-1, with 7 bases fitting TRBD2. Germline trimming cut 7 bases from V and 4 bases from J; bases unmatched to any gene: 9. Germline CDR1 and CDR2: SQVTM and ANQGSEA. This CDR3 has 13 residues.